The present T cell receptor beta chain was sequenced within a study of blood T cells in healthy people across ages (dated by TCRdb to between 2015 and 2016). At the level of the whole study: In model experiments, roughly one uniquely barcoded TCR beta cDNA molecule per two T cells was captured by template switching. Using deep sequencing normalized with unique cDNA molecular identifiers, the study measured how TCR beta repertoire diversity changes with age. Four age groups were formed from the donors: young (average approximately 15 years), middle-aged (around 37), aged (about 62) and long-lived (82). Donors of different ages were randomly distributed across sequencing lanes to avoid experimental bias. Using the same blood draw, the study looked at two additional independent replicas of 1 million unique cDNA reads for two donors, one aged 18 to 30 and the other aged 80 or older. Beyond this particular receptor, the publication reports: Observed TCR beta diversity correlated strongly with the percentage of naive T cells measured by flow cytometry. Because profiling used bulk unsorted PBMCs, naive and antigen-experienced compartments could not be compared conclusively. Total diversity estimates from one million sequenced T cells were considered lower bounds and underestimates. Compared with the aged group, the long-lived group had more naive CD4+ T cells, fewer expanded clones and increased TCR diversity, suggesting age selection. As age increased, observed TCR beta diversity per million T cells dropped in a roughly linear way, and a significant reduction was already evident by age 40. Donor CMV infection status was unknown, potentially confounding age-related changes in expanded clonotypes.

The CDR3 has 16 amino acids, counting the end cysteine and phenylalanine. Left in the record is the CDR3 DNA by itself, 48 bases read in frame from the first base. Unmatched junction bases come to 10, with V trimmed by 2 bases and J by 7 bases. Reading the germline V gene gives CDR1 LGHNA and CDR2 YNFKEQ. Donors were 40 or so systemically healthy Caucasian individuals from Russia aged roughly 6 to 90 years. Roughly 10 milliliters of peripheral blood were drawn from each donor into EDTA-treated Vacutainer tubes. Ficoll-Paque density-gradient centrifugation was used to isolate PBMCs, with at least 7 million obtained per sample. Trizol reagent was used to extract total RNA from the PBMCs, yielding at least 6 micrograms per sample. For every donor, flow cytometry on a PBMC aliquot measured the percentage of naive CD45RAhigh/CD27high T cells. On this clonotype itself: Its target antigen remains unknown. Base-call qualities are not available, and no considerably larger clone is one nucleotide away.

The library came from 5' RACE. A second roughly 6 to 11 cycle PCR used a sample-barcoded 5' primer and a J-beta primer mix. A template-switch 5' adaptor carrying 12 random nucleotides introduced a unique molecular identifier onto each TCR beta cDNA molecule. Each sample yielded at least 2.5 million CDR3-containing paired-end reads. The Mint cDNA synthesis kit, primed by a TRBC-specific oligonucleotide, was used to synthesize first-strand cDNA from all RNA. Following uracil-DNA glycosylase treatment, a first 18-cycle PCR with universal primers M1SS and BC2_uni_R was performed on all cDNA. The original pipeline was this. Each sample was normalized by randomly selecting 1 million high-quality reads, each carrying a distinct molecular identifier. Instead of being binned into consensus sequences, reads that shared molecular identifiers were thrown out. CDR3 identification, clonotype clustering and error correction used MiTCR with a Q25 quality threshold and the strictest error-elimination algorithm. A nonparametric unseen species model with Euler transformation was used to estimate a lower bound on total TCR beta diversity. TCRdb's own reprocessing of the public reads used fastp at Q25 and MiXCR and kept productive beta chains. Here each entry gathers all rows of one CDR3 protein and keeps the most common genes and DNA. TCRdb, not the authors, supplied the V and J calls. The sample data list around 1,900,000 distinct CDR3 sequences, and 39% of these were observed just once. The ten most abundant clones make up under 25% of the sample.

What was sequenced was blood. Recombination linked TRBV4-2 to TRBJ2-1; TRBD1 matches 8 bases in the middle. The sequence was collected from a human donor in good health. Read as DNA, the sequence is TGTGCCAGCAGCCAAAGTATGACAGGGGATGAGAATGAGCAGTTCTTC. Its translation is CASSQSMTGDENEQFF.